The present TCR beta chain was sequenced within a study of blood T cell repertoires in COVID-19 (dated by TCRdb to between 2020 and 2021). Regarding the research as a whole: Samples from collaborators originated in the United States, Italy and Spain and spanned both the acute and convalescent phases of COVID-19. Samples came from the ongoing ImmuneRACE study (first 160 participants) plus 1,254 subjects from 6 global collaborators. HLA class I and class II types, where available, came from metadata supplied by the sample provider rather than from assay-based typing. Deeply sampled blood TCRbeta repertoires from subjects exposed to, actively infected with, or recovered from COVID-19 were included in the dataset. The repertoires were released in a freely available public database meant as a resource for research on the immune response to SARS-CoV-2. A de-identified subject ID, COVID-19 status, age in years and sex were almost always included in the sample metadata. The material from the prospective study consisted of cDNA or gDNA derived from T cells, B-cell-depleted T cells, or PBMCs. Beyond this particular receptor, the publication reports: The amount of clinical and demographic metadata varied by source and participant and was provided uncurated.

In the germline V gene, CDR1 corresponds to SGHTA and CDR2 to FQGTGA. The CDR3 starts with the cysteine, ends with the phenylalanine, and has 14 residues. Only the CDR3 DNA stays, 42 bases, in frame from base 1. The germline V and J ends show losses of 2 bases and 6 bases respectively, and no gene match explains 4 bases of the junction. Participants in the prospective study were aged roughly 18 to 100 years, lived in 20 to 30 United States geographic areas, and enrolled through a virtual design. In the prospective study, participants were assigned to cohorts based on the clinical history participants reported in a screening survey and a study questionnaire. In the prospective study, whole blood, serum and a nasopharyngeal or oropharyngeal swab were collected from each participant by mobile phlebotomists. Over an approximately 2-month period, participants in the prospective study had the option of providing additional blood draws and questionnaires. Before DNA extraction, prospective study blood samples were shipped either frozen or at room temperature.

On this clone itself: Its specific antigen is unknown. No much larger clonotype is one base removed from it; base qualities were not supplied. Other DNA sequences in the same sample also yield this CDR3.

The immunoSEQ Assay, a bias-controlled multiplex PCR, was used to amplify TCRbeta CDR3 regions from genomic DNA. Per the authors' processing: Nucleated cell counts per sample were estimated from amplification of reference gene primers within the assay. To quantify the absolute abundance of each unique TCRbeta CDR3 rearrangement, sequence reads were collapsed and filtered. For each sample, productive Simpson clonality was calculated as the square root of Simpson's diversity index over productive rearrangements. TCRdb took this table from immuneACCESS and kept in-frame rearrangements with V and J called. Such tables lack part of the clones; where checked against another copy, unresolved V genes explain under half of the gap, and the rest is unexplained. The V and J calls and the clone size are those of that table, but D and trimming were determined from the DNA. The sample yields roughly 200,000 clones; more than 70% were counted once. Around 5% of the sample is held by the ten biggest clonotypes.

This chain joins TRBV7-3 to TRBJ2-3, with 8 central nucleotides matching TRBD2. Sequences were obtained from PBMCs or T cells enriched from blood (not recorded which). The sequence was collected from a man in his forties with acute COVID-19. The DNA is TGTGCCAGCAGCTTAGCGGGAGGTGGGGATACGCAGTATTTT. It specifies CASSLAGGGDTQYF.